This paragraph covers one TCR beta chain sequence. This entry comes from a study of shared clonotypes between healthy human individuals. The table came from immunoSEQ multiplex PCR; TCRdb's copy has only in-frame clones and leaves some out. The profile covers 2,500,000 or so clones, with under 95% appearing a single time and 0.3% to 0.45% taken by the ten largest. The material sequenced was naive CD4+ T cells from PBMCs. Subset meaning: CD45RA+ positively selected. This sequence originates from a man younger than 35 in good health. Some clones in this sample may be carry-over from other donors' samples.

The CDR3 reads CASSQELRQTNYGYTF. As DNA, the CDR3 is TGCGCCAGCAGCCAAGAATTAAGACAGACAAACTATGGCTACACCTTC. The J gene is TRBJ1-2, the V gene TRBV4-1; D possibly corresponds to TRBD1 (5 bases). V was cut by 0 bases and J by 2 bases, with 13 bases left in between. From germline, CDR1 is MGHRA and CDR2 YSYEKL. The CDR3 spans 16 residues.